This T cell receptor beta chain derives from a study of T cells in localized non-small cell lung cancer (dated by TCRdb to the early 2020s). With regard to the full study: The study analyzed T cell repertoires of hundreds of early-stage NSCLC patients, comparing tumors and uninvolved tumor-adjacent lungs. The cohort was made up of 200 to 250 treatment-naive NSCLC patients whose localized lung tumors had been resected. Of the NSCLC patients, around 140 were male and roughly 100 were female, and the mean age was approximately 66 years. Overall study outcomes, separate from this receptor: Multi-region tumor sequencing was not performed, so intratumor heterogeneity could not be excluded. Since the design was exploratory, TCR variables were selected using unadjusted p-values with no false-discovery rate correction. Longer overall survival was associated with higher T cell density in blood, whereas shorter survival was associated with higher clonality in adjacent lung. A median of approximately 50 of the top 100 tumor clones turned up in the paired uninvolved adjacent lung, and approximately 30 of those clones also ranked among the top 100 of that same adjacent lung. Uninvolved tumor-adjacent lung showed the highest T cell clonality, higher than tumor, which suggests more focused antigenic responses in the adjacent lung.

With respect to this clone: Its recognized antigen is unknown. Per-base qualities were not stored, and no clone one base away is much larger.

TCR beta CDR3 regions were sequenced from DNA using the immunoSEQ Assay. The source study handled its data this way. To compute T cell density, TCR beta template counts were normalized to usable DNA, which was estimated by amplifying housekeeping genes. Richness was estimated with the preseqR package, extrapolating to 400,000 templates for PBMC samples and 120,000 templates for tissue samples. Clonality was defined as one minus Pielou's evenness. Tissue-enriched TCRs were identified through differential abundance testing performed on productive amino-acid clonotypes, with a minimum total count of 5 and an alpha of 0.1. The Jaccard Index and the Morisita Overlap Index were used to quantify repertoire overlap between compartments. GLIPH grouped TCR beta CDR3s together with public tetramer-defined viral CDR3s, and a viral motif had to include at least three viral sequences and also show V-gene enrichment. In its TCRdb copy, this immuneACCESS table keeps in-frame sequences only and misses some clones. Where compared with another copy, unresolved V genes explain less than half of these, and the others have no known cause. The D gene and trimming were derived from the DNA, and the V and J assignments and clone size from that table. Here the sample has around 50,000 clones; roughly 89% occur a single time. The leading ten clones occupy 18% of the sample.

The germline V gene (reference sequence) specifies SEHNR as CDR1 and FQNEAQ as CDR2. Trimming removed 1 base from V and 10 bases from J; the gene matches leave 0 bases unexplained. The CDR3 spans 12 residues, from the cysteine through the phenylalanine. The sequence is cut down to CDR3 DNA, 36 bases in frame from base 1. At diagnosis, peripheral blood, uninvolved tumor-adjacent lung and tumor were collected and stored as a combination of fresh-frozen and FFPE material. For TCR repertoire profiling, blood samples were analyzed as peripheral blood mononuclear cells. The receptor's source is a male donor older than 55 with stage III squamous cell lung carcinoma. The sequences come from peripheral blood, collected before any cancer treatment. The V and J segments used are TRBV7-9 and TRBJ2-1; 8 bases in between match TRBD1. Here the CDR3 is given as CASSLGDREQFF. The DNA sequence reads TGTGCCAGCAGCTTAGGGGACAGGGAGCAGTTCTTC.